One and the same sample provided the 16 T cell receptor beta chains below, sequenced in a study of blood T cell repertoires in COVID-19 (dated by TCRdb to 2020 to 2022). Library method: the immunoSEQ multiplex PCR assay. TCRdb took over this immuneACCESS table, retaining in-frame rearrangements with V and J assigned. Such tables are incomplete; in checked studies, under half of the missing clones stem from an unresolved V gene, and the remainder is unexplained. This sample holds about half a million clones; approximately 85% were observed only once. The ten largest clonotypes hold about 3.2% of the sample. The sequencing sample was made of peripheral blood. All receptors come from a human donor in a cohort sampled during active COVID-19.

The rearrangement joins TRBV6-2 or TRBV6-3 to TRBJ1-2, with D uncertain. This CDR3 has 15 amino acids. The germline V and J ends were trimmed by 2 bases and 2 bases, with 12 bases remaining between them. CDR1 is MNHEY, CDR2 SVGEGT, per germline. CDR3 sequence: CASSYGGGQNYGYTF. The DNA of the CDR3 is TGTGCCAGCAGTTACGGAGGAGGGCAAAACTATGGCTACACCTTC.

The chain has TRBV30 and TRBJ2-1, with 7 bases fitting TRBD2. Looked up from germline, CDR1 is GTSNPN and CDR2 is SVGIG (reference sequence). The CDR3 is 12 amino acids. V shed 2 bases, J shed 9 bases, and the junction held 4 bases outside the gene matches. The CDR3 protein is CAWSIGEGEQFF. The DNA for the CDR3 is TGTGCCTGGAGTATCGGGGAGGGTGAGCAGTTCTTC.

The chain couples TRBV7-2 to TRBJ1-1, with D possibly being TRBD1 (5 bases). The CDR3 spans 15 residues. CDR1 and CDR2 from the germline V gene are SGHTA and FQGNSA. V shed 5 bases and J shed 2 bases, with 15 bases lying between them. CDR3 residues: CASSPPGTINTEAFF. DNA for the CDR3: TGTGCCAGCAGCCCCCCAGGGACTATCAACACTGAAGCTTTCTTT.

CDR3 protein: CASSLGTVSTEAFF. CDR3 in DNA: TGTGCCAGCAGCTTGGGTACAGTAAGTACTGAAGCTTTCTTT. The chain combines TRBV5-4 with TRBJ1-1; D gene unclear. Per germline, CDR1 SGHNT and CDR2 YYREEE (reference sequence). V was cut by 0 bases and J by 5 bases, with 11 bases left in between. The CDR3 has 14 residues.

A few counts support this clone. The chain carries TRBV20-1 and TRBJ1-6, with no clear D. Trimming took 4 bases from V and 10 from J, leaving 26 bases between them. CDR1 is DFQATT, CDR2 SNEGSKA, per germline (reference sequence). The CDR3 loop spans 17 amino acids. The CDR3 DNA is TGCAGTGCTATTGAGGCAGCGGACGTTTGGAGGCACTCACCCCTCCACTTT. Its translation is CSAIEAADVWRHSPLHF.

The V gene is TRBV5-1, the J gene TRBJ1-4, with TRBD1 identical over 10 bases. This CDR3 has 15 amino acids. Germline V gives CDR1 SGHRS, CDR2 YFSETQ. V shed 4 bases, J shed 7 bases, and the junction held 7 bases outside the gene matches. Here the CDR3 DNA reads TGCGCCAGCAGCCTAGGGACAGGGGAGGCTGAAAAACTGTTTTTT. Protein: CASSLGTGEAEKLFF.

The chain joins TRBV28 to TRBJ2-3, with D perhaps TRBD1 (5 bases). The CDR3 consists of 16 residues. V lost 7 bases and J lost 1, with 18 bases in between. CDR1 MDHEN and CDR2 SYDVKM come from the germline V gene. For the CDR3, the DNA is TGTGCCAGCACCAACTCCGAAGGGGCGGGCACAGATACGCAGTATTTT. This encodes CASTNSEGAGTDTQYF.

With respect to this clone: Germline and junction disagree at one end, which may indicate a read error. The gene calls are TRBV27 and TRBJ1-1; tentative D call: TRBD1 (6 bases). Per the germline V gene, CDR1 is MNHEY and CDR2 is SMNVEV (reference sequence). This CDR3 is 17 amino acids long. The CDR3 loop is CASSSGIPGALKTEAFF. The CDR3 DNA sequence: TGTGCCAGCAGTTCCGGGATACCAGGGGCCTTGAAGACTGAAGCTTTCTTT.

This CDR3 is CASSTPGNTEAFF. DNA for the CDR3: TGCGCCAGCAGCACCCCAGGGAACACTGAAGCTTTCTTT. The chain carries TRBV5-1 and TRBJ1-1; D is ambiguous. CDR1 is SGHRS, CDR2 YFSETQ, per germline. Trimming left V 4 bases short and J 1 base short, with 8 bases between. This CDR3 is built from 13 residues.

The V call is TRBV19, the J call TRBJ2-7, with 7 bases fitting TRBD1. After removal of 5 bases from V and 3 bases from J, the junction contained 10 bases not matched to a gene. The CDR3 covers 15 residues. The germline V gene has CDR1 LNHDA and CDR2 SQIVND (reference sequence). For the CDR3, the DNA is TGTGCCAGTAGTGTGGCACAGGGGTTACTCTACGAGCAGTACTTC. As protein: CASSVAQGLLYEQYF.

This clone has just a few counts. The chain is built from TRBV7-3 and TRBJ2-7; 9 positions match TRBD2. This CDR3 is built from 15 residues. Germline V gene sequence: CDR1 SGHTA, CDR2 FQGTGA. The J segment lost 3 bases and the V segment lost 3 bases, leaving 6 bases of the junction unmatched. The DNA for the CDR3 is TGTGCCAGCAGCTTGTACCTAGCGGGGAACTACGAGCAGTACTTC. Translating gives CASSLYLAGNYEQYF. Complete variable domain (other parts from reference TRBV7-3 and TRBJ2-7): GAGVSQTPSNKVTEKGKYVELRCDPISGHTALYWYRQSLGQGPEFLIYFQGTGAADDSGLPNDRFFAVRPEGSVSTLKIQRTERGDSAVYLCASSLYLAGNYEQYFGPGTRLTVT.

The chain employs TRBV19 and TRBJ1-1, with TRBD1 identical over 9 bases. The CDR3 runs to 15 residues. The junction had 14 bases not matched to a gene; V was cut back by 4 bases and J by 11 bases. Germline assignment: CDR1 LNHDA and CDR2 SQIVND (reference sequence). The CDR3 sequence is CASSTPGQGFLWAFF. The CDR3 bases are TGTGCCAGTAGTACCCCGGGACAGGGTTTCTTATGGGCTTTCTTT.

J is TRBJ2-4 and V is TRBV5-1, with TRBD1 as a possible D gene (5 bases). This CDR3 is 14 amino acids long. Germline V gene lookup returns CDR1 SGHRS and CDR2 YFSETQ. V dropped 4 bases and J dropped 0 bases, with 8 bases sitting between them. The CDR3 here is CASSPQGAKNIQYF. In nucleotides, the CDR3 is TGCGCCAGCAGCCCTCAGGGAGCCAAAAACATTCAGTACTTC. Full variable domain (rest looked up from reference TRBV5-1 and TRBJ2-4): KAGVTQTPRYLIKTRGQQVTLSCSPISGHRSVSWYQQTPGQGLQFLFEYFSETQRNKGNFPGRFSGRQFSNSRSEMNVSTLELGDSALYLCASSPQGAKNIQYFGAGTRLSVL.

V gene TRBV6-5 combines with J gene TRBJ1-2, with D possibly TRBD1 on 6 matching bases. The V gene's germline CDR1 is MNHEY and CDR2 SVGAGI. V lost 6 bases, J lost 8 bases, and 16 bases lay in between. This CDR3 is built from 13 residues. The CDR3 nucleotides read TGTGCCAGCAGGCAAACCGGGACACAGGGCTACACCTTC. Its translation: CASRQTGTQGYTF.

This clone was counted a single time. The rearrangement uses TRBV24-1 and TRBJ2-1, with D perhaps matching TRBD2 (6 bases). The CDR3 is made up of 13 amino acids. Germline CDR1 reads KGHDR; CDR2 reads SFDVKD. V lost 4 bases and J lost 8, with 11 bases in between. This CDR3 reads CATSDSWEDEQFF. The CDR3 bases are TGTGCCACCAGTGACTCCTGGGAGGATGAGCAGTTCTTC.

Comment on this clone: Its ends do not fully match the called genes, so a read error is possible. The rearrangement uses TRBV6-6 and TRBJ1-5; no clear D. This CDR3 contains 10 residues. Germline V gene lookup returns CDR1 MNHNY and CDR2 SVGAGI (reference sequence). The CDR3 nucleotides read TGTGCCAGCAGCAGTCAGCCCCAGCATTTT. This encodes CASSSQPQHF.